The 5 T cell receptor beta chains below were found in one sample sequenced in a study of OX40 agonist ivuxolimab in advanced cancers. Assay used: immunoSEQ multiplex PCR; TCRdb lists only in-frame clones, some missing. This table holds about 72,000 clones, roughly 80% found once. The material was CD4+ or CD8+ T cells sorted from blood, obtained in a trial of the OX40 agonist ivuxolimab. These receptors originate from an adult with an advanced solid tumor such as melanoma, head and neck, liver or kidney cancer.

This clone has just a few counts. The chain couples TRBV2 to TRBJ2-4; 7 bases line up with TRBD1. With V trimmed by 4 bases and J by 5 bases, 5 bases remained unmatched. The germline V gene encodes CDR1 SNHLY and CDR2 FYNNEI. This CDR3 region has 14 residues. The CDR3 loop reads CASSVSGTENIQYF. CDR3 sequence (DNA): TGTGCCAGCAGTGTCTCAGGGACAGAAAACATTCAGTACTTC.

The chain joins TRBV7-9 to TRBJ1-4, with 8 bases fitting TRBD1. With 4 bases clipped from V and 5 bases from J, the junction kept 9 bases outside the gene matches. Looked up from germline, CDR1 is SEHNR and CDR2 is FQNEAQ (reference sequence). The CDR3 is 16 amino acids. The CDR3 spells CASSSTGQGQNEKLFF. The DNA for the CDR3 is TGTGCCAGCAGCTCAACTGGACAGGGTCAGAATGAAAAACTGTTTTTT.

The rearrangement links TRBV30 to TRBJ2-3; tentatively, D is TRBD1 (5 bases). The V gene's germline CDR1 is GTSNPN and CDR2 SVGIG (reference sequence). The V end lost 2 bases, the J end lost 2 bases, and 8 bases lay between the germline ends. This CDR3 is built from 13 residues. CDR3 sequence reads: CAWSQGLTDTQYF. The CDR3 nucleotides read TGTGCCTGGAGTCAGGGCCTCACAGATACGCAGTATTTT.

The rearrangement joins TRBV5-1 to TRBJ1-3; TRBD1 matches 7 bases. This CDR3 region has 17 residues. Germline CDR1 and CDR2: SGHRS and YFSETQ. V lost 4 bases to trimming and J lost 2 bases; unmatched junction nucleotides: 12. CDR3 sequence reads: CASSPGTAGSPGNTIYF. The CDR3 region has the DNA TGCGCCAGCAGCCCAGGGACAGCGGGTAGCCCTGGAAACACCATATATTTT.

The CDR3 loop is CASSLTLSRGNTEAFF. The CDR3 DNA follows: TGTGCCAGCAGTTTAACGTTATCCAGGGGGAACACTGAAGCTTTCTTT. This chain links TRBV28 with TRBJ1-1; D is perhaps TRBD1 (6 bases). From germline, CDR1 is MDHEN and CDR2 SYDVKM. This CDR3 spans 16 amino acids. V lost 2 bases and J lost 1, with 14 bases in between.